These 2 T cell receptor beta chains were all obtained from the same sample, sequenced in a study of cytomegalovirus exposure and HLA in healthy donors. The PCR had 60 Vbeta and 13 Jbeta primers. Libraries were prepared by immunoSEQ multiplex PCR; TCRdb keeps only in-frame clonotypes and omits some of them. The data hold 150,000 to 200,000 clones, with around 83% observed a single time. The sequencing sample was made of PBMCs. All receptors derive from a woman aged 40-49 years in good health and CMV-seronegative.

The rearrangement joins TRBV10-3 to TRBJ2-5; 7 bases are shared with TRBD2. The germline V gene has CDR1 ENHRY and CDR2 SYGVKD. The CDR3 extends over 14 amino acids. The V segment lost 4 bases and the J segment 6 bases; nucleotides outside the gene matches: 8. The CDR3 is CAISGEGSEKTQYF. CDR3 in DNA: TGTGCCATCAGTGGGGAGGGGTCCGAAAAGACCCAGTACTTC.

V is TRBV11-1 and J is TRBJ1-1, with 10 bases lining up with TRBD1. The CDR3 consists of 15 residues. Germline loops: CDR1 SGHAT, CDR2 FQDESV (reference sequence). The J segment lost 4 bases and the V segment lost 5 bases, leaving 7 bases of the junction unmatched. CDR3 residues: CASSRPGQGRTEAFF. CDR3 coding DNA: TGTGCCAGCAGCCGTCCGGGACAGGGGCGCACTGAAGCTTTCTTT.